Described below is a single T cell receptor beta chain sequence and its context. The antigen is not known. The entry originates in a study of cytomegalovirus exposure and HLA in healthy donors. General study results and limits: As confirmed in vitro, a few CMV-associated chains were specific for CMV antigens. In presence/absence analyses, roughly uniform sequencing depth across donors was assumed.

The study ran its PCR with 60 Vbeta and 13 Jbeta primers. This table comes from immunoSEQ multiplex PCR, and its TCRdb copy is limited to in-frame clones, with some not included. This sample has 100,000 to 150,000 clones, with 65% to 90% found just once. CDR1 is SEHNR, CDR2 FQNEAQ, per germline (reference sequence). The CDR3 runs to 16 residues. V was pared by 5 bases and J by 5 bases, with 13 bases of the junction left unmatched. The receptor's source is a girl aged 2-10 years in good health and CMV-seronegative. The chain recombines TRBV7-9 with TRBJ2-5; 8 bases are a match to TRBD1. Sequencing was done on a sample of PBMCs. CDR3 loop: CASSARGKTGDETQYF. The DNA of the CDR3 is TGTGCCAGCAGCGCCCGGGGGAAGACAGGGGACGAGACCCAGTACTTC.